These 13 T cell receptor beta chains share one sample of origin, sequenced in a study of blood T cell repertoires in COVID-19. Assay: immunoSEQ multiplex PCR; the TCRdb copy retains only in-frame clones and omits some. This table holds roughly 250,000 clones, around 85% found once. The source material was peripheral blood. These receptors were obtained from a human donor with COVID-19, enrolled during active disease. The donor label of this sample is uncertain.

This chain connects TRBV2 to TRBJ2-5; TRBD2 matches 7 bases. V gave up 4 bases and J gave up 1 base; unmatched junction bases: 3. The CDR3 consists of 14 residues. The germline V gene encodes CDR1 SNHLY and CDR2 FYNNEI. The CDR3 here is CASSGGGVQETQYF. In nucleotides, the CDR3 is TGTGCCAGCAGTGGCGGGGGTGTCCAAGAGACCCAGTACTTC.

J is TRBJ2-3 and V is TRBV5-4; 8 bases agree with TRBD2. J was trimmed by 6 bases and V by 4 bases; bases with no gene match: 10. This CDR3 comprises 15 residues. The germline V gene has CDR1 SGHNT and CDR2 YYREEE (reference sequence). The CDR3 nucleotides are TGTGCCAGCAGCCTTCTCGGGAGGGCCGGGGATACGCAGTATTTT. Translated, it gives CASSLLGRAGDTQYF.

The genes are TRBV5-1 and TRBJ2-5, with D possibly TRBD1 on 6 matching bases. The CDR3 runs 13 residues. From germline, CDR1 is SGHRS and CDR2 YFSETQ. Trimming stripped 2 bases from V and 5 bases from J, with 10 bases between. The CDR3 region has the DNA TGCGCCAGCAGCTTTGCTCAGGGGGAGACCCAGTACTTC. Translated: CASSFAQGETQYF.

This clone was picked up one time. The chain employs TRBV19 and TRBJ2-1, with 7 bases lining up with TRBD2. This CDR3 has 16 amino acids. Germline V gene sequence: CDR1 LNHDA, CDR2 SQIVND (reference sequence). Unmatched junction bases numbered 12, after V lost 5 bases and J lost 5 bases. Written as DNA, the CDR3 is TGTGCCAGTAGTCCGGGCGGGAGTGGGGCAAACAATGAGCAGTTCTTC. Translating gives CASSPGGSGANNEQFF. Together with reference TRBV19 and TRBJ2-1, the CDR3 gives the full variable domain: DGGITQSPKYLFRKEGQNVTLSCEQNLNHDAMYWYRQDPGQGLRLIYYSQIVNDFQKGDIAEGYSVSREKKESFPLTVTSAQKNPTAFYLCASSPGGSGANNEQFFGPGTRLTVL.

The sample holds many counts of this clone. This chain connects TRBV2 to TRBJ1-3, with D tentatively TRBD1 (5 bases). The V and J ends lost 2 bases and 4 bases respectively, with 12 bases between them. The CDR3 length is 15 residues. Germline V CDR1 and CDR2: SNHLY, FYNNEI. This CDR3 is CASSESAGSGNTIYF. The CDR3 nucleotides read TGTGCCAGCAGTGAATCCGCAGGGTCCGGAAACACCATATATTTT.

V usage is TRBV19 and J usage is TRBJ2-2, with 10 bases lining up with TRBD1. This CDR3 comprises 17 residues. CDR1 and CDR2 from the germline V gene are LNHDA and SQIVND (reference sequence). The junction had 13 bases not matched to a gene; V was cut back by 9 bases and J by 3 bases. CDR3 sequence reads: CASSPRDRGLDTGELFF. The CDR3 DNA is TGTGCCAGCAGCCCCCGGGACAGGGGTTTAGACACCGGGGAGCTGTTTTTT.

The rearrangement links TRBV5-1 to TRBJ1-1, with D hard to call. The CDR3 is 15 amino acids. Trimming shortened V by 0 bases and J by 0 bases, and 9 bases separated the two germline ends. CDR1 and CDR2 from the germline V gene are SGHRS and YFSETQ. CDR3 DNA: TGCGCCAGCAGCTTGGACCCGAGTTTGAACACTGAAGCTTTCTTT. Translating gives CASSLDPSLNTEAFF. The variable domain in full, completed from reference TRBV5-1 and TRBJ1-1, reads KAGVTQTPRYLIKTRGQQVTLSCSPISGHRSVSWYQQTPGQGLQFLFEYFSETQRNKGNFPGRFSGRQFSNSRSEMNVSTLELGDSALYLCASSLDPSLNTEAFFGQGTRLTVV.

The J gene is TRBJ2-7, the V gene TRBV27; 11 bases are a match to TRBD2. With 5 bases clipped from V and 1 base from J, the junction kept 1 base outside the gene matches. CDR1 is MNHEY, CDR2 SMNVEV, per germline (reference sequence). The CDR3 extends over 14 amino acids. The CDR3 reads CASSGTSGSYEQYF. For the CDR3, the DNA is TGTGCCAGCAGTGGGACTAGCGGTTCCTACGAGCAGTACTTC.

The V call is TRBV19, the J call TRBJ2-7; tentative D call: TRBD2 (6 bases). Germline V CDR1 and CDR2: LNHDA, SQIVND (reference sequence). The CDR3 runs to 15 residues. Trimming took 7 bases from V and 1 from J, leaving 17 bases between them. CDR3 bases: TGTGCCAGTACCCAAGAGGAGGGCCGTTCCTACGAGCAGTACTTC. Its protein product is CASTQEEGRSYEQYF. The variable domain in full, completed from reference TRBV19 and TRBJ2-7, reads DGGITQSPKYLFRKEGQNVTLSCEQNLNHDAMYWYRQDPGQGLRLIYYSQIVNDFQKGDIAEGYSVSREKKESFPLTVTSAQKNPTAFYLCASTQEEGRSYEQYFGPGTRLTVT.

This clone was observed a single time. The rearrangement links TRBV5-1 to TRBJ1-4, with 7 positions matching TRBD1. Germline V gene lookup returns CDR1 SGHRS and CDR2 YFSETQ. The CDR3 runs 15 residues. V lost 6 bases, J lost 5 bases, and 10 bases stayed unmatched. CDR3 in amino acids: CASTVGTVVNEKLFF. The CDR3 nucleotides read TGCGCCAGCACCGTAGGGACAGTGGTCAATGAAAAACTGTTTTTT.

The J gene is TRBJ2-5, the V gene TRBV9; 9 nucleotides line up with TRBD2. The CDR3 totals 16 residues. The germline V gene encodes CDR1 SGDLS and CDR2 YYNGEE. V was pared by 3 bases and J by 1 base, with 7 bases of the junction left unmatched. CDR3 nucleotide sequence: TGTGCCAGCAGCGGGAGGCTACTAGCGGGCCAAGAGACCCAGTACTTC. Amino acids: CASSGRLLAGQETQYF.

The CDR3 loop is CASSQVGGAGNYGYTF. CDR3 DNA sequence: TGTGCCAGCAGCCAAGTTGGAGGTGCGGGGAACTATGGCTACACCTTC. The gene calls are TRBV14 and TRBJ1-2; no firm D call. V was cut by 1 base and J by 2 bases, with 14 bases left in between. The CDR3 totals 16 residues. Germline V lookup: CDR1 SGHDN, CDR2 FVKESK. Using reference TRBV14 and TRBJ1-2 for the parts outside the CDR3, the full variable domain is EAGVTQFPSHSVIEKGQTVTLRCDPISGHDNLYWYRRVMGKEIKFLLHFVKESKQDESGMPNNRFLAERTGGTYSTLKVQPAELEDSGVYFCASSQVGGAGNYGYTFGSGTRLTVV.

This sequence joins TRBV7-9 and TRBJ2-1; D perhaps matches TRBD1 (5 bases). V lost 1 base and J lost 7, with 5 bases in between. Germline V gives CDR1 SEHNR, CDR2 FQNEAQ (reference sequence). The CDR3 loop spans 12 amino acids. DNA for the CDR3: TGTGCCAGCAGCTTAGGACAGAATGAGCAGTTCTTC. Encoded protein: CASSLGQNEQFF.